The 10 T cell receptor beta chains below were found in one sample sequenced in a study of T cell responses to AZD1222 COVID-19 vaccine. Assay used: immunoSEQ multiplex PCR; TCRdb lists only in-frame clones, some missing. In the table there are more than 150,000 clones, 94% of which are singletons. This material consisted of peripheral blood, taken on day 0 of AZD1222 vaccination. The origin of the receptors is an adult in good health.

The chain recombines TRBV28 with TRBJ2-1; 8 bases agree with TRBD2. The CDR3 covers 15 residues. CDR1 and CDR2 (germline): MDHEN, SYDVKM. With V trimmed by 2 bases and J by 3 bases, 3 bases remained unmatched. The CDR3 coding sequence is TGTGCCAGCAGTTTAGCGGGAGGACTCTACAATGAGCAGTTCTTC. It translates to CASSLAGGLYNEQFF.

This chain connects TRBV2 to TRBJ2-7; 8 bases are a match to TRBD1. J lost 7 bases, V lost 5 bases, and 7 bases had no gene match. CDR1 is SNHLY and CDR2 is FYNNEI in the germline V gene. The CDR3 loop spans 13 amino acids. The CDR3 spells CASSRDRGGEQYF. The CDR3 DNA follows: TGTGCCAGCAGTAGAGACAGGGGAGGAGAGCAGTACTTC.

The chain joins TRBV28 to TRBJ2-7, with D possibly matching TRBD2 (6 bases). Germline assignment: CDR1 MDHEN and CDR2 SYDVKM. Trimming stripped 5 bases from V and 0 bases from J, with 11 bases between. The length of the CDR3 is 14 residues. CDR3 residues: CASSGRLGSYEQYF. Written as DNA, the CDR3 is TGTGCCAGCAGTGGCAGACTAGGCTCCTACGAGCAGTACTTC.

This chain links TRBV11-2 with TRBJ1-6; D not certain. Germline CDR1 is SGHAT and CDR2 is FQNNGV. The CDR3 runs 14 residues. Between the trimmed V and J ends, which lost 5 bases and 8 bases, there was a span of 13 bases. The CDR3 nucleotides are TGTGCCAGCAGCCTGAGGGCCGCAGATTCACCCCTCCACTTT. It specifies CASSLRAADSPLHF.

The chain has TRBV28 and TRBJ1-5, with D possibly matching TRBD1 (5 bases). V shed 3 bases and J shed 4 bases, with 10 bases lying between them. The CDR3 runs 14 residues. Looked up from germline, CDR1 is MDHEN and CDR2 is SYDVKM. CDR3 region: CASSFQGANQPQHF. In nucleotides, the CDR3 is TGTGCCAGCAGTTTCCAGGGAGCGAATCAGCCCCAGCATTTT.

The J gene is TRBJ1-6, the V gene TRBV6-5; maybe TRBD1 (6 bases). CDR3 length: 15 residues. With 6 bases removed from V and 7 bases from J, the gap between germline ends came to 16 bases. CDR1 is MNHEY, CDR2 SVGAGI, per germline. CDR3 sequence reads: CASRQQGWGNSPLHF. The CDR3 DNA sequence: TGTGCCAGCAGACAACAGGGTTGGGGCAATTCACCCCTCCACTTT.

The gene calls are TRBV5-1 and TRBJ1-6, with 10 bases aligning to TRBD1. This CDR3 spans 16 amino acids. CDR1 is SGHRS and CDR2 is YFSETQ in the germline V gene. Trimming removed 4 bases from V and 5 bases from J; junction bases left unmatched: 6. The CDR3 here is CASSRDRGSDNSPLHF. CDR3 nucleotides: TGCGCCAGCAGCCGGGACAGGGGCTCAGATAATTCACCCCTCCACTTT.

The chain is built from TRBV5-1 and TRBJ1-6; D gene uncertain. The CDR3 has 14 amino acids. V dropped 4 bases and J dropped 5 bases, with 10 bases sitting between them. The germline CDR1 and CDR2 sequences are SGHRS and YFSETQ. CDR3 bases: TGCGCCAGCAGCGTGAACAGCGATAATTCACCCCTCCACTTT. It is translated as CASSVNSDNSPLHF.

To note about this clone: This specimen includes other DNA sequences encoding the same CDR3. The CDR3 nucleotides read TGTGCCAGCAGTTTGGCCGACACCTACGAGCAGTACTTC. Its translation: CASSLADTYEQYF. The chain recombines TRBV12-3 or TRBV12-4 with TRBJ2-7, with D uncertain. CDR3 length equals 13 residues. The V end lost 3 bases, the J end lost 2 bases, and 8 bases lay between the germline ends.

The chain couples TRBV21-1 to TRBJ2-6; whether TRBD2, the table's D call, matches the DNA was not checked. TRBV21-1 is a listed pseudogene. The CDR3 spans 14 residues. The CDR3 protein is CASGGGAGANVLTF. As DNA, the CDR3 is TGTGCCAGTGGTGGAGGCGCTGGGGCCAACGTCCTGACTTTC.